A single sample is the source of the 9 T cell receptor beta chains below, sequenced in a study of shared T cell receptors in the human thymus (dated by TCRdb to the early 2020s). Receptor amplification or capture employed the immunoSEQ multiplex PCR assay. TCRdb limited this immuneACCESS table to in-frame rearrangements with V and J called. A share of clones is missing; checked studies link under half to unresolved V genes, and the rest is unexplained. Counted in this sample were roughly 500,000 clones; 78% of them appeared once. About 0.013% of the sample comes from the top ten. These data also featured in a second study, about human thymus T cells.

The sample comprised thymocytes. The receptors derive from a boy in the first two years of life with a congenital heart defect. Donor details come from another sample of the same person, matched by shared clones.

The CDR3 DNA sequence: TGTGCCAGCAGCGGACCCGGACAGGAAGATATCTATGGCTACACCTTC. Amino acids: CASSGPGQEDIYGYTF. The V gene is TRBV9, the J gene TRBJ1-2; 7 nucleotides align to TRBD1. Germline values: CDR1 SGDLS, CDR2 YYNGEE. Trimming took 3 bases from V and 4 from J; bases not matched to a gene: 12. CDR3 length: 16 amino acids.

The V gene is TRBV11-2, the J gene TRBJ1-3; D call uncertain. Trimming removed 7 bases from V and 0 bases from J, with 16 bases in between. This CDR3 is built from 16 residues. Germline V gene data show CDR1 as SGHAT and CDR2 as FQNNGV. The DNA of the CDR3 is TGTGCCAGCACCCGCAGAGGCCTTCACTCTGGAAACACCATATATTTT. Encoded protein: CASTRRGLHSGNTIYF. Using reference TRBV11-2 and TRBJ1-3 for the parts outside the CDR3, the full variable domain is EAGVAQSPRYKIIEKRQSVAFWCNPISGHATLYWYQQILGQGPKLLIQFQNNGVVDDSQLPKDRFSAERLKGVDSTLKIQPAKLEDSAVYLCASTRRGLHSGNTIYFGEGSWLTVV.

This sequence joins TRBV6-1 and TRBJ2-4; the match to TRBD2 covers 7 bases. Trimming at V came to 6 bases and at J to 8 bases, leaving 7 bases not matched to a gene. CDR3 length: 13 residues. The germline V gene encodes CDR1 MNHNS and CDR2 SASEGT. The CDR3 nucleotides are TGTGCCAGCAGGGGAGGGACCGGGGACATTCAGTACTTC. This codes for CASRGGTGDIQYF.

In its sample, this clone was seen once. The rearrangement joins TRBV6-4 to TRBJ2-1; 8 bases fit TRBD2. This CDR3 contains 14 residues. Germline lookup yields CDR1 MRHNA and CDR2 SNTAGT. Trimming took 6 bases from V and 9 from J; bases not matched to a gene: 10. CDR3 sequence (DNA): TGTGCCAGCAGCCCCCTCGGCGGGAGGATTGAGCAGTTCTTC. Amino acid sequence: CASSPLGGRIEQFF.

On this clone itself: Other DNA sequences from this sample encode an identical CDR3 as well. This chain's CDR3 is CASSLSSGYEQYF. DNA of the CDR3: TGTGCCAGCAGTTTATCGAGCGGATACGAGCAGTACTTC. The V gene is TRBV27, the J gene TRBJ2-7, with a tentative D call TRBD2 (5 bases). CDR3 size: 13 residues. V was shortened by 0 bases and J by 4 bases, with 7 bases between the two germline ends. Germline-derived CDR1 and CDR2 are MNHEY and SMNVEV (reference sequence).

In this sample, this clone turned up once. The rearrangement joins TRBV29-1 to TRBJ2-1, with 10 bases that match TRBD2. Germline assignment: CDR1 SQVTM and CDR2 ANQGSEA. The CDR3 has 17 residues. Trimming at V came to 0 bases and at J to 2 bases, leaving 7 bases not matched to a gene. CDR3 in amino acids: CSVEDRPSGSAYNEQFF. DNA of the CDR3: TGCAGCGTTGAAGATAGGCCTAGCGGGAGCGCCTACAATGAGCAGTTCTTC.

This sequence joins TRBV6-4 and TRBJ1-2; 8 bases fit TRBD1. The CDR3 runs 14 residues. Germline assignment: CDR1 MRHNA and CDR2 SNTAGT. V shed 5 bases, J shed 4 bases, and the junction held 6 bases outside the gene matches. CDR3 sequence: CASSPGGTLYGYTF. The CDR3 nucleotides are TGTGCCAGCAGTCCAGGGGGCACCCTCTATGGCTACACCTTC.

The chain has TRBV11-2 and TRBJ2-7; 7 nucleotides match TRBD1. This CDR3 contains 16 residues. V dropped 2 bases and J dropped 0; count of bases not matched to a gene: 7. Germline V lookup: CDR1 SGHAT, CDR2 FQNNGV. CDR3 DNA sequence: TGTGCCAGCAGCTTATCCCTAGGGGGCCACTCCTACGAGCAGTACTTC. Its translation: CASSLSLGGHSYEQYF.

As for this clone: A read error may produce the germline difference seen at one junction end. This chain links TRBV6-1 with TRBJ1-3; possible D gene TRBD1, 6 bases. In germline, CDR1 is MNHNS, CDR2 SASEGT. The CDR3 has 15 residues. The CDR3 sequence is CASREAWGLGNTIYF. As DNA, the CDR3 is TGTGCCAGCAGGGAAGCTTGGGGGCTTGGAAACACCATATATTTT.